The 17 T cell receptor beta chains presented below share a single source sample, sequenced in a study of blood T cell repertoires in COVID-19. Profiling relied on immunoSEQ multiplex PCR, and the TCRdb table lists in-frame clones only, not all of them. Among under 80,000 clones listed, roughly 92% were seen once. Sequenced input: peripheral blood. Receptors were obtained from a human donor in a cohort sampled during active COVID-19.

J is TRBJ2-1 and V is TRBV21-1; the DNA was not used to check the table's D call, TRBD1. TRBV21-1 is a documented pseudogene. This CDR3 is built from 14 residues. This chain's CDR3 is CASSDRDPLNEQFF. CDR3 DNA: TGTGCCAGCAGCGACAGGGATCCGCTCAATGAGCAGTTCTTC.

The chain couples TRBV28 to TRBJ2-5, with 7 bases identical to TRBD1. CDR1 is MDHEN, CDR2 SYDVKM, per germline. The CDR3 is 15 amino acids. Unmatched junction bases numbered 5, after V lost 4 bases and J lost 0 bases. Here the CDR3 DNA reads TGTGCCAGCAGTTCGGGACAGTTGTACCAAGAGACCCAGTACTTC. It codes for CASSSGQLYQETQYF.

The J gene is TRBJ2-6, the V gene TRBV20-1; possibly TRBD1 for D (5 bases). Germline CDR1 DFQATT, CDR2 SNEGSKA (reference sequence). The CDR3 is 13 residues long. The V gene lost 3 bases and the J gene lost 9 bases, with 12 bases spanning the gap. CDR3 residues: CSASPTDVNVLTF. As DNA, the CDR3 is TGCAGTGCTAGTCCGACAGATGTCAACGTCCTGACTTTC.

This chain joins TRBV3-1 (or the pseudogene TRBV3-2) and TRBJ2-5; D is perhaps TRBD2 (6 bases). This CDR3 comprises 14 residues. CDR1 is LGHDT, CDR2 YNNKEL, per germline (reference sequence). V shed 4 bases and J shed 5 bases, with 14 bases lying between them. The CDR3 loop is CASSPGLIRETQYF. The CDR3 DNA reads TGTGCCAGCAGCCCCGGACTAATCCGGGAGACCCAGTACTTC.

V and J are TRBV11-2 and TRBJ2-1; a possible D gene is TRBD2 (6 bases). Germline CDR1 SGHAT, CDR2 FQNNGV. V dropped 5 bases and J dropped 7 bases, with 15 bases sitting between them. The CDR3 contains 14 residues. This CDR3 is CASSKSGRWNEQFF. CDR3 nucleotides: TGTGCCAGCAGCAAAAGCGGGCGCTGGAATGAGCAGTTCTTC.

V gene TRBV28 combines with J gene TRBJ2-5; TRBD2 aligns across 10 bases. V lost 5 bases and J lost 3; bases outside the gene matches: 6. Germline CDR1 MDHEN, CDR2 SYDVKM. This CDR3 comprises 15 residues. CDR3 in amino acids: CASSALAGEKETQYF. CDR3 sequence (DNA): TGTGCCAGCAGTGCGCTAGCGGGGGAAAAAGAGACCCAGTACTTC.

The chain recombines TRBV11-1 with TRBJ1-4; 10 bases are a match to TRBD1. With V trimmed by 3 bases and J by 8 bases, 6 bases remained unmatched. This CDR3 spans 15 amino acids. Germline CDR1 reads SGHAT; CDR2 reads FQDESV (reference sequence). The DNA for the CDR3 is TGTGCCAGCAGCTTCGGGACAGGGGACTTGGAAAAACTGTTTTTT. Translated, it gives CASSFGTGDLEKLFF.

The rearrangement links TRBV9 to TRBJ1-4; a weak D match, TRBD1 (5 bases). The V gene lost 3 bases and the J gene lost 2 bases, with 11 bases spanning the gap. The CDR3 consists of 15 residues. From germline, CDR1 is SGDLS and CDR2 YYNGEE. The CDR3 nucleotides read TGTGCCAGCAGCGGCCAGGGTGCCACTAATGAAAAACTGTTTTTT. Its protein is CASSGQGATNEKLFF.

The count of this clone is one. The chain joins TRBV9 to TRBJ2-3, with 10 bases matching TRBD2. The germline CDR1 and CDR2 sequences are SGDLS and YYNGEE. The CDR3 totals 17 residues. J was trimmed by 2 bases and V by 0 bases; bases with no gene match: 6. The CDR3 sequence: CASSVEGLAGDTDTQYF. The CDR3 DNA is TGTGCCAGCAGCGTAGAGGGGCTAGCGGGAGACACAGATACGCAGTATTTT.

The genes are TRBV5-6 and TRBJ2-5; 11 nucleotides align to TRBD2. V lost 4 bases and J lost 4; bases outside the gene matches: 15. This CDR3 region has 18 residues. Germline lookup yields CDR1 SGHDT and CDR2 YYEEEE. In DNA, the CDR3 is TGTGCCAGCAGCCCGAAAGTTTTAGCGGGAGGGCAGGGAGAGACCCAGTACTTC. It translates to CASSPKVLAGGQGETQYF.

The genes are TRBV6-5 and TRBJ1-2; D may be TRBD1 (5 bases). The CDR3 covers 11 residues. V dropped 8 bases and J dropped 4 bases, with 8 bases sitting between them. Germline loops: CDR1 MNHEY, CDR2 SVGAGI. Written as DNA, the CDR3 is TGTGCCAGCGTGACAGTCTATGGCTACACCTTC. It yields the protein CASVTVYGYTF.

The V gene is TRBV5-4, the J gene TRBJ2-7; D is ambiguous. The CDR3 runs to 13 residues. Trimming took 0 bases from V and 4 from J, leaving 8 bases between them. Germline-derived CDR1 and CDR2 are SGHNT and YYREEE (reference sequence). Here the CDR3 reads CASSLDTVYEQYF. The CDR3 DNA is TGTGCCAGCAGCTTGGACACCGTTTACGAGCAGTACTTC.

The chain employs TRBV27 and TRBJ2-6; 8 nucleotides match TRBD1. The CDR3 length is 17 residues. V gave up 6 bases and J gave up 2 bases; unmatched junction bases: 9. CDR1 and CDR2 from the germline V gene are MNHEY and SMNVEV (reference sequence). The CDR3 nucleotides read TGTGCCAGCAGCGCTCCTCAGGGGGCCACTGGGGCCAACGTCCTGACTTTC. Encoded protein: CASSAPQGATGANVLTF.

V and J are TRBV6-1 and TRBJ2-4, with 13 bases fitting TRBD2. The trim removed 1 base at V and 7 bases at J, leaving 4 bases unmatched. CDR1 and CDR2 (germline): MNHNS, SASEGT. The CDR3 spans 16 residues. In DNA form, the CDR3 reads TGTGCCAGCAGTGAAGAACTAGCGGGGGGGCACAACATTCAGTACTTC. Protein: CASSEELAGGHNIQYF.

This clone was observed a few times. The chain recombines TRBV9 with TRBJ2-7, with 7 positions matching TRBD1. Germline V lookup: CDR1 SGDLS, CDR2 YYNGEE. The CDR3 runs 14 residues. V lost 2 bases, J lost 2 bases, and 4 bases stayed unmatched. CDR3 residues: CASSVGTVAYEQYF. The CDR3 bases are TGTGCCAGCAGCGTGGGGACAGTTGCCTACGAGCAGTACTTC.

The chain is built from TRBV19 and TRBJ2-3, with 11 bases identical to TRBD2. This CDR3 contains 15 residues. Germline V gene sequence: CDR1 LNHDA, CDR2 SQIVND (reference sequence). Germline trimming cut 5 bases from V and 6 bases from J; bases unmatched to any gene: 7. The CDR3 spells CASSSLAGGPDTQYF. The CDR3 coding sequence is TGTGCCAGTAGTTCCTTAGCGGGGGGGCCGGATACGCAGTATTTT.

The rearrangement uses TRBV6-5 and TRBJ1-2; D remains unclear. CDR1 is MNHEY and CDR2 is SVGAGI in the germline V gene. Trimming removed 0 bases at V and 4 bases at J, with 15 bases between. The CDR3 is 16 amino acids. CDR3 loop: CASSYSPWRALYGYTF. DNA of the CDR3: TGTGCCAGCAGTTACTCTCCGTGGAGAGCCCTCTATGGCTACACCTTC.